Included here is one T cell receptor beta chain sequence, with context. Arm-PCR of CDR3 regions with iRepertoire HTBI primers generated TCR beta libraries. TCRdb reanalysed the multiplex PCR reads using MiXCR and keeps one entry per CDR3 protein. The sample lists roughly 350,000 distinct CDR3 sequences; approximately 15% were seen once. Time point reported: newly diagnosed GD, antithyroid drugs for less than 3 months. PBMC RNA was the source of the TCR library. The record originates from a study of regulatory T cells in long-lasting Graves disease. These same data were also listed under a study on T cells in Graves' hyperthyroidism and ophthalmopathy.

The sample here was peripheral blood mononuclear cells (PBMCs), taken at new diagnosis, from a patient treated with antithyroid drugs. This clonotype originated in a man aged 35-49 years with Graves disease.

The CDR3: CASDVWGAWQPQHF. The CDR3 bases are TGTGCCAGCGACGTTTGGGGGGCATGGCAGCCCCAGCATTTT. The rearrangement joins TRBV2 to TRBJ1-5, with D maybe TRBD1 (6 bases). CDR3 length: 14 residues. Germline V CDR1 and CDR2: SNHLY, FYNNEI. V lost 8 bases and J 7 bases, leaving 18 bases between the germline ends.